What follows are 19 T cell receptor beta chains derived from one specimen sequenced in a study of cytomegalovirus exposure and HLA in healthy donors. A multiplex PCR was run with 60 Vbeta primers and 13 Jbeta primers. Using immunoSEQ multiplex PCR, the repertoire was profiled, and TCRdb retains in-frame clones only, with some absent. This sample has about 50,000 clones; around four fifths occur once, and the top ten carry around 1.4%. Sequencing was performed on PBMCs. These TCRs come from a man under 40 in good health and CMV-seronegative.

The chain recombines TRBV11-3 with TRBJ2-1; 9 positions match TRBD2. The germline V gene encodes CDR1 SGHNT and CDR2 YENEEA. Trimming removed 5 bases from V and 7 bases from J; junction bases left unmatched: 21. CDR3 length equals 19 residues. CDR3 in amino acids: CASSPIPVQLAGHTNEQFF. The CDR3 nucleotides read TGTGCCAGCAGCCCCATCCCAGTGCAACTAGCGGGCCACACGAATGAGCAGTTCTTC.

CDR3 amino acids: CASSYSGLAVGYEQYF. The CDR3 DNA is TGTGCCAGCAGTTACTCGGGACTAGCGGTGGGCTACGAGCAGTACTTC. The chain recombines TRBV6-5 with TRBJ2-7; TRBD2 matches at 11 bases. Losses at the gene ends were 0 bases for V and 3 bases for J; bases not matched to a gene: 4. Germline CDR1 MNHEY, CDR2 SVGAGI. CDR3 length: 16 amino acids.

CDR3 residues: CASRRTSQETQYF. CDR3 nucleotide sequence: TGTGCCAGCAGGCGGACAAGTCAAGAGACCCAGTACTTC. V gene TRBV6-5 combines with J gene TRBJ2-5, with a tentative D call TRBD1 (5 bases). Germline-derived CDR1 and CDR2 are MNHEY and SVGAGI. This CDR3 comprises 13 residues. V lost 6 bases and J lost 2, with 10 bases in between.

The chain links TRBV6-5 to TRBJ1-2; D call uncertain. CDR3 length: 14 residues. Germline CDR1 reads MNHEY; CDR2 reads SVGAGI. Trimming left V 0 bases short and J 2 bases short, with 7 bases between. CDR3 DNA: TGTGCCAGCAGTTACTCGTCGGGGAACTATGGCTACACCTTC. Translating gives CASSYSSGNYGYTF.

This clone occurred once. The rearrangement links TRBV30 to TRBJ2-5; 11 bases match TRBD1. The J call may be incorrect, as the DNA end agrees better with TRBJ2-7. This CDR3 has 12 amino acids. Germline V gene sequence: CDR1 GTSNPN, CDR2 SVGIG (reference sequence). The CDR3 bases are TGTGCCTGGGGGACAGGGGGGCTCGAGCAGTACTTC. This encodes CAWGTGGLEQYF.

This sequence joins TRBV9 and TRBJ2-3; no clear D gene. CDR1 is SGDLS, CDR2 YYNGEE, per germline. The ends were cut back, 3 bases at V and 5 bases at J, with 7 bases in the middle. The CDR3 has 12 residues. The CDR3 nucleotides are TGTGCCAGCAGCGCATCGGGAGATACGCAGTATTTT. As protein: CASSASGDTQYF.

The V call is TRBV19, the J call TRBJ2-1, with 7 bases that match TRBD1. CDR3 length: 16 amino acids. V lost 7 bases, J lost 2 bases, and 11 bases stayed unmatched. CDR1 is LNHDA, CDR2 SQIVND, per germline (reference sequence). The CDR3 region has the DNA TGTGCCAGTACCCCCTTTGGGACAGATACCTACAATGAGCAGTTCTTC. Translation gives CASTPFGTDTYNEQFF.

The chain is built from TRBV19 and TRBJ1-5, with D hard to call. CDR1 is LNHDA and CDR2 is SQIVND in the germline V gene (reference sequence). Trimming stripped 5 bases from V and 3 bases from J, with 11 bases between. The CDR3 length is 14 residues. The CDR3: CASSRSQLNQPQHF. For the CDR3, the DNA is TGTGCCAGTAGTCGATCACAGCTCAATCAGCCCCAGCATTTT.

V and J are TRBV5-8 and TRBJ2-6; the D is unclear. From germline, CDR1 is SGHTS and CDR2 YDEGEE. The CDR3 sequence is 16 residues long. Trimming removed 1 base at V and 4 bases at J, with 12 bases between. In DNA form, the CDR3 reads TGTGCCAGCAGCTTGTACCCGGGTTCAGGGGCCAACGTCCTGACTTTC. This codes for CASSLYPGSGANVLTF.

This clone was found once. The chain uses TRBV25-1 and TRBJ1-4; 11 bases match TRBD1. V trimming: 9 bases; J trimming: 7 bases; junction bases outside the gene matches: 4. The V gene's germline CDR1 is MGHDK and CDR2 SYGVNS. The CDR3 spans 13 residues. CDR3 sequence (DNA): TGTGCCAGTTCGGACAGGGGGCTTGAAAAACTGTTTTTT. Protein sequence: CASSDRGLEKLFF.

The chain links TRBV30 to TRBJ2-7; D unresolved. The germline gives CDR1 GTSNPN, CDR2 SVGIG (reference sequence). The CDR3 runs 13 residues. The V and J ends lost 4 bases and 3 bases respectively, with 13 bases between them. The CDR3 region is CAWTGSNFYEQYF. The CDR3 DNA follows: TGTGCCTGGACTGGCAGTAATTTCTACGAGCAGTACTTC.

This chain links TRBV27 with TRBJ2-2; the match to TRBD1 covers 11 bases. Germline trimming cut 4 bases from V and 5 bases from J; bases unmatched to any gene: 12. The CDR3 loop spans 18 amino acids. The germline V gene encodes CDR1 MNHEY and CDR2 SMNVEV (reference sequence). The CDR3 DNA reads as TGTGCCAGCAGTTCACGGACGGACAGGGGGCGAAGGACCGGGGAGCTGTTTTTT. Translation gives CASSSRTDRGRRTGELFF.

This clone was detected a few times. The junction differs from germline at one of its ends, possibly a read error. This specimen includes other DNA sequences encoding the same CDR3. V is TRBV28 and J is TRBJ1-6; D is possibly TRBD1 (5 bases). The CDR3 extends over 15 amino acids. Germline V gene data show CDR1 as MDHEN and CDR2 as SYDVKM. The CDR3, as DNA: TGTGCCAGCAGTTTAAGGGGTCCCTATAATTCCCCCCTCCACTTT. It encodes CASSLRGPYNSPLHF.

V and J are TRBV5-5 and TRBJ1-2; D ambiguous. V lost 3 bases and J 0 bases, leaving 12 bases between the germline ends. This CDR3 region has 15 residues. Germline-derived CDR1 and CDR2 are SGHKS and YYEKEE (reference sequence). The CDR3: CASSWAGEANYGYTF. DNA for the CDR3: TGTGCCAGCAGCTGGGCAGGCGAAGCTAACTATGGCTACACCTTC.

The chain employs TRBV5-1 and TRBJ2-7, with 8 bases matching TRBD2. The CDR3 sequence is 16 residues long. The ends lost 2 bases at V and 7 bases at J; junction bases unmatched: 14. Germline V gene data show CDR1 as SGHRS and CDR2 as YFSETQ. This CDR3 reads CASSFLNPRGAGEQYF. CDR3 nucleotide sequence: TGCGCCAGCAGCTTTTTGAACCCGCGGGGGGCGGGGGAGCAGTACTTC.

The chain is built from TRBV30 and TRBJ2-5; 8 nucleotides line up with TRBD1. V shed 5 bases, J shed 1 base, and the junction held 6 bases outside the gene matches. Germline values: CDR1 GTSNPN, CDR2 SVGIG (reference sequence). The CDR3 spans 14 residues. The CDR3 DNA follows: TGTGCCTGGTGGACCGGGACAGGCCAAGAGACCCAGTACTTC. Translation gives CAWWTGTGQETQYF.

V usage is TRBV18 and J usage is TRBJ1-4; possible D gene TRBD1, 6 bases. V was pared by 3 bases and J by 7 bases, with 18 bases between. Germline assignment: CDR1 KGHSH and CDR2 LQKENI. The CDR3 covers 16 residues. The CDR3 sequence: CASSPLPQGGSEKLFF. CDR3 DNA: TGTGCCAGCTCACCCCTTCCACAGGGCGGAAGTGAAAAACTGTTTTTT.

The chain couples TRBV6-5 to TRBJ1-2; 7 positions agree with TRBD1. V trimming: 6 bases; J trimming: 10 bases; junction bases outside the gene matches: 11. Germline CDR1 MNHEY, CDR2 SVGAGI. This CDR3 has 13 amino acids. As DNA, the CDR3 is TGTGCCAGCAGCCCAGGCAGGGGGTTTGTCTACACCTTC. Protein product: CASSPGRGFVYTF.

CDR3 DNA sequence: TGCGCCAGCAGCCAAGACCGGCTCCTTGGAAGGCTAGCGGGAAGCACAGATACGCAGTATTTT. Protein sequence: CASSQDRLLGRLAGSTDTQYF. This rearrangement joins TRBV4-1 to TRBJ2-3; the match to TRBD2 covers 9 bases. This CDR3 comprises 21 residues. V dropped 0 bases and J dropped 0; count of bases not matched to a gene: 16. CDR1 MGHRA and CDR2 YSYEKL come from the germline V gene.